Below, 18 T cell receptor beta chains from the same sample are listed, as sequenced in a study of post-analysis software for immune sequencing data. Antigens for these TCRs are unknown. General observations from the study: Patients used about 5 TRBV segments, including TRBV5-6, TRBV5-1 and TRBV20-1, more often than controls.

TCR beta libraries were prepared from cDNA with unique molecular identifiers. TCRdb analysed the PCR reads with MiXCR anew, one entry per CDR3 protein. The sample holds a few hundred thousand distinct CDR3 sequences, 30% to 40% seen once. Material for sequencing was blood. The receptors originated from a girl aged 2 to 17 with multiple sclerosis.

This clonotype was seen at least ten times. The rearrangement uses TRBV7-3 and TRBJ2-3, with 8 bases that match TRBD1. CDR1 and CDR2 from the germline V gene are SGHTA and FQGTGA. V dropped 3 bases and J dropped 0; count of bases not matched to a gene: 5. This CDR3 has 16 amino acids. In DNA, the CDR3 is TGTGCCAGCAGCTTTGGGACAGGCCCTAGCACAGATACGCAGTATTTT. Protein: CASSFGTGPSTDTQYF.

The V call is TRBV12-3 or TRBV12-4, the J call TRBJ2-5; 9 bases map to TRBD1. Unmatched junction bases numbered 2, after V lost 1 base and J lost 2 bases. The length of the CDR3 is 15 residues. CDR3: CASSLVGTGQETQYF. In DNA form, the CDR3 reads TGTGCCAGCAGTTTAGTAGGGACAGGGCAAGAGACCCAGTACTTC.

This clonotype was counted only a few times. The chain employs TRBV7-3 and TRBJ2-7; D perhaps matches TRBD2 (7 bases). The CDR3 is made up of 14 amino acids. Germline CDR1 is SGHTA and CDR2 is FQGTGA. V was cut by 2 bases and J by 6 bases, with 14 bases left in between. This CDR3 is CASSLLGGASEQYF. The CDR3 nucleotides are TGTGCCAGCAGCTTACTGGGGGGGGCAAGCGAGCAGTACTTC.

V is TRBV2 and J is TRBJ2-1, with D perhaps matching TRBD1 (5 bases). CDR3 length: 13 amino acids. V was trimmed by 5 bases and J by 6 bases, leaving 11 bases between them. CDR1 SNHLY and CDR2 FYNNEI come from the germline V gene. The CDR3 DNA follows: TGTGCCAGCAGTTCGGCAGGGCCCAATGAGCAGTTCTTC. Its translation is CASSSAGPNEQFF.

This clonotype was observed a handful of times. This rearrangement joins TRBV11-2 to TRBJ2-5; no clear D gene. V lost 5 bases, J lost 7 bases, and 14 bases lay in between. Germline V lookup: CDR1 SGHAT, CDR2 FQNNGV. The CDR3 loop spans 13 amino acids. CDR3 bases: TGTGCCAGCAGCCAGAGGATACTCGGGACCCAGTACTTC. Translating it yields CASSQRILGTQYF. The whole variable domain, remainder taken from reference TRBV11-2 and TRBJ2-5, is EAGVAQSPRYKIIEKRQSVAFWCNPISGHATLYWYQQILGQGPKLLIQFQNNGVVDDSQLPKDRFSAERLKGVDSTLKIQPAKLEDSAVYLCASSQRILGTQYFGPGTRLLVL.

This clonotype showed up just a few times. The gene calls are TRBV5-1 and TRBJ1-1; D is unresolved. Germline-derived CDR1 and CDR2 are SGHRS and YFSETQ. The CDR3 is 15 residues long. Trimming took 1 base from V and 1 from J, leaving 11 bases between them. CDR3 coding DNA: TGCGCCAGCAGCTTGAGGCCCGGCCCGAACACTGAAGCTTTCTTT. Translation: CASSLRPGPNTEAFF.

This clonotype was observed a few times. The gene calls are TRBV5-1 and TRBJ2-7; D gene unclear. CDR3 size: 15 residues. V shed 4 bases and J shed 2 bases, with 16 bases lying between them. Per the germline V gene, CDR1 is SGHRS and CDR2 is YFSETQ. This CDR3 reads CASSKFRAFTYEQYF. CDR3 sequence (DNA): TGCGCCAGCAGCAAATTCCGGGCCTTTACCTACGAGCAGTACTTC.

The J gene is TRBJ2-7, the V gene TRBV25-1; TRBD1 agrees at 9 bases. V was pared by 7 bases and J by 9 bases, with 16 bases of the junction left unmatched. The CDR3 length is 15 residues. CDR1 is MGHDK, CDR2 SYGVNS, per germline. The CDR3 reads CASKKTGTGKLAQYF. In DNA, the CDR3 is TGTGCCAGCAAAAAAACCGGGACAGGGAAATTGGCGCAGTACTTC.

The rearrangement links TRBV24-1 to TRBJ1-1; tentatively, D is TRBD1 (5 bases). Between the trimmed V and J ends, which lost 7 bases and 7 bases, there was a span of 9 bases. Germline V CDR1 and CDR2: KGHDR, SFDVKD. This CDR3 is 11 amino acids long. CDR3 loop: CATRRGDEAFF. DNA of the CDR3: TGTGCCACCAGACGGGGGGATGAAGCTTTCTTT.

This clonotype turned up a few times. The V gene is TRBV10-3, the J gene TRBJ2-1; D gene uncertain. The germline V gene has CDR1 ENHRY and CDR2 SYGVKD. Deletions cut 0 bases from V and 15 bases from J, with 15 bases between. This CDR3 spans 13 amino acids. CDR3 sequence (DNA): TGTGCCATCAGTGAGTCGGGGTTAGAGTTTGGGTTCTTC. Encoded protein: CAISESGLEFGFF.

The chain is built from TRBV18 and TRBJ2-1, with 9 bases fitting TRBD2. J was trimmed by 1 base and V by 5 bases; bases with no gene match: 3. This CDR3 comprises 15 residues. The germline CDR1 and CDR2 sequences are KGHSH and LQKENI. The CDR3: CASSEAGGSYNEQFF. In nucleotides, the CDR3 is TGTGCCAGCTCAGAAGCGGGGGGTTCCTACAATGAGCAGTTCTTC.

V usage is TRBV7-2 and J usage is TRBJ1-4, with D tentatively TRBD1 (6 bases). Germline V gene data show CDR1 as SGHTA and CDR2 as FQGNSA. The CDR3 is 15 residues long. The ends were cut back, 7 bases at V and 7 bases at J, with 19 bases in the middle. The CDR3, as DNA: TGTGCCAGCAACCTCCGCGGGGGCTTGGGTGAAAAACTGTTTTTT. Amino acids: CASNLRGGLGEKLFF.

This clonotype came up a few times. The CDR3 is CASSLETGNNNSPLHF. The DNA for the CDR3 is TGTGCCAGCAGCTTGGAAACGGGGAACAATAATTCACCCCTCCACTTT. The chain couples TRBV5-8 to TRBJ1-6; D gene ambiguous. CDR1 and CDR2 (germline): SGHTS, YDEGEE. The length of the CDR3 is 16 residues. V dropped 0 bases and J dropped 5 bases, with 12 bases sitting between them.

This clonotype has just a few counts. V usage is TRBV20-1 and J usage is TRBJ1-2; possible D gene TRBD1, 6 bases. V was trimmed by 5 bases and J by 0 bases, leaving 19 bases between them. The germline V gene encodes CDR1 DFQATT and CDR2 SNEGSKA (reference sequence). The CDR3 runs to 16 residues. Written as DNA, the CDR3 is TGCAGTGCTGAACAAACAGGGAGGCCGTCTAACTATGGCTACACCTTC. This codes for CSAEQTGRPSNYGYTF.

The gene calls are TRBV5-6 and TRBJ1-6, with 9 positions matching TRBD1. V shed 4 bases, J shed 7 bases, and the junction held 9 bases outside the gene matches. Per the germline V gene, CDR1 is SGHDT and CDR2 is YYEEEE. This CDR3 spans 16 amino acids. The CDR3 loop reads CASSPGTGKTNSPLHF. Written as DNA, the CDR3 is TGTGCCAGCAGCCCGGGGACAGGGAAGACGAATTCACCCCTCCACTTT. Full variable domain (outside the CDR3, taken from reference TRBV5-6 and TRBJ1-6): DAGVTQSPTHLIKTRGQQVTLRCSPKSGHDTVSWYQQALGQGPQFIFQYYEEEERQRGNFPDRFSGHQFPNYSSELNVNALLLGDSALYLCASSPGTGKTNSPLHFGNGTRLTVT.

This sequence joins TRBV5-1 and TRBJ1-1; tentative D call: TRBD1 (6 bases). From germline, CDR1 is SGHRS and CDR2 YFSETQ. CDR3 length equals 13 residues. The ends were cut back, 4 bases at V and 4 bases at J, with 11 bases in the middle. The CDR3 nucleotides are TGCGCCAGCAGCCGGACAGACAGCACTGAAGCTTTCTTT. Translation gives CASSRTDSTEAFF.

The chain uses TRBV2 and TRBJ1-1, with a tentative D call TRBD1 (5 bases). This CDR3 region has 15 residues. V was cut by 1 base and J by 2 bases, with 11 bases left in between. CDR1 and CDR2 from the germline V gene are SNHLY and FYNNEI. The CDR3 DNA reads TGTGCCAGCAGTGAAGAAGTGGGGGACAACACTGAAGCTTTCTTT. Protein: CASSEEVGDNTEAFF.

This clonotype has just one count. The rearrangement links TRBV5-6 to TRBJ2-1; 9 bases are shared with TRBD1. The J call may be in error: the DNA end matches TRBJ2-7 better. CDR3 length: 14 residues. The V gene's germline CDR1 is SGHDT and CDR2 YYEEEE. The CDR3 bases are TGTGCCAGCACGGGGACAGGGTGGATCAATGAGCAGTACTTC. It translates to CASTGTGWINEQYF.